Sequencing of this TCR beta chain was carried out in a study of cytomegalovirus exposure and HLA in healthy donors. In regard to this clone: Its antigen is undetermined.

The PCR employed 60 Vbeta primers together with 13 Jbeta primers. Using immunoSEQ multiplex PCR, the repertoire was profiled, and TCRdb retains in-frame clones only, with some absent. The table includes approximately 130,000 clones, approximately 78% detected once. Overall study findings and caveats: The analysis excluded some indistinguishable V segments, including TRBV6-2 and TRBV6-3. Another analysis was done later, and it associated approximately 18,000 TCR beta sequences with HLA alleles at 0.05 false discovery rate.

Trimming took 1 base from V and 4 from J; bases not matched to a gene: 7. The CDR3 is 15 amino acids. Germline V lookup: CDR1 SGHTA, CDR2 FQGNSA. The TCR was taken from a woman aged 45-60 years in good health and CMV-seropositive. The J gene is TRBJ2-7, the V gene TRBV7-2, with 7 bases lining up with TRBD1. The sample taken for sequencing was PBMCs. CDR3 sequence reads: CASSLGVTGYYEQYF. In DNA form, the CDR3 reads TGTGCCAGCAGCTTAGGTGTGACAGGGTATTACGAGCAGTACTTC.